This T cell receptor beta chain was found in a study of cytomegalovirus exposure and HLA in healthy donors. Study results and caveats: Versus the approximately 700-donor mean, an Asian-associated ancestry cluster reportedly showed fewer N-insertions in a later analysis. HLA alleles were associated with some 17,000 TCR beta sequences in a later analysis at 0.05 false discovery rate. For presence/absence analyses, sequencing depth was assumed to be roughly uniform across donors.

A remark on this clone: Its antigen is undetermined.

This CDR3 is 17 amino acids long. V lost 0 bases and J 0 bases, leaving 12 bases between the germline ends. Germline lookup yields CDR1 SGHAT and CDR2 FQNNGV. Use of 60 Vbeta and 13 Jbeta primers characterized the PCR. Method: immunoSEQ multiplex PCR; TCRdb's copy keeps in-frame clones and lacks some. The table has 100,000 to 150,000 clones, more than 80% seen once. Sequencing used PBMCs. The J gene is TRBJ2-4, the V gene TRBV11-2, with D unresolved. This TCR was sampled from a woman aged 40 to 55 in good health and CMV-seropositive. The CDR3 spells CASSLEQRILAKNIQYF. The CDR3 region has the DNA TGTGCCAGCAGCTTAGAGCAGCGAATTCTAGCCAAAAACATTCAGTACTTC.